This T cell receptor (beta chain) was documented in a study of blood T cell repertoires in COVID-19. For the study at large: Acute-phase and convalescent COVID-19 samples originated in the United States, Italy and Spain. In each case, the material was cDNA or gDNA derived from T cells, B-cell-depleted T cells, or PBMCs.

Germline V lookup: CDR1 SGHTA, CDR2 FQGTGA. This CDR3 region has 13 residues. Trimming removed 5 bases at V and 1 base at J, with 8 bases between. In the authors' workflow: Researchers report that nucleated cell counts were estimated from reference gene primer amplification. Here immunoSEQ multiplex PCR was the method, and the copy in TCRdb shows in-frame clones only, minus some. The DNA was the basis for D and trimming; V, J and clone size are from that table. The profile covers under 300,000 clones, with about 85% appearing a single time and about an eighth taken by the ten largest. The sample consisted of peripheral blood. This receptor was identified in a human donor in a cohort sampled during active COVID-19. The V call is TRBV7-3, the J call TRBJ1-1; D gene unclear. The CDR3 protein is CASSRETNTEAFF. The DNA for the CDR3 is TGTGCCAGCAGCCGAGAAACGAACACTGAAGCTTTCTTT.